This TCR beta chain came from a study of blood T cell repertoires in COVID-19 (TCRdb year 2020). Background for the entire study: Samples from collaborators originated in the United States, Italy and Spain and spanned both the acute and convalescent phases of COVID-19. The material from the prospective study consisted of cDNA or gDNA derived from T cells, B-cell-depleted T cells, or PBMCs. Deeply sampled blood TCRbeta repertoires from subjects exposed to, actively infected with, or recovered from COVID-19 were included in the dataset. The repertoires were made available in a free public database intended to serve as a resource for research on the immune response to SARS-CoV-2. The samples were drawn from the first 160 participants of the ongoing ImmuneRACE study and from under 1,500 subjects provided by 6 global collaborators. Nearly every sample came with metadata listing a de-identified subject ID, COVID-19 status, age in years and sex. Where HLA class I and class II types were available, the types were taken from metadata supplied by the sample provider, not from assay-based typing.

The V end loses 2 bases and the J end loses 5 bases, and a stretch of 7 bases separates them. Its CDR3 holds 13 amino acids, cysteine through phenylalanine. Solely the CDR3 DNA is kept, with 39 bases framed from the first base. Per the germline V gene, LGHNA is the CDR1 and YSLEER is the CDR2. The collaborating institutions used their own protocols to collect whole blood in K2EDTA tubes. For TCRbeta analysis, collaborator samples were shipped as frozen whole blood, as isolated PBMCs, or as DNA extracted from either sample type. TCRbeta CDR3 regions were amplified from genomic DNA using the immunoSEQ Assay, a bias-controlled multiplex PCR. The published analysis was carried out like this. Nucleated cell counts per sample were estimated from amplification of reference gene primers within the assay. To quantify the absolute abundance of each unique TCRbeta CDR3 rearrangement, sequence reads were collapsed and filtered. For each sample, productive Simpson clonality was calculated by taking the square root of Simpson's diversity index across productive rearrangements. In its TCRdb copy, this immuneACCESS table keeps in-frame sequences only and misses some clones. Where compared with another copy, unresolved V genes explain less than half of these, and the others have no known cause. V, J and clone size were drawn from that table, and D and trimming were deduced from the DNA. In all, the sample holds about 17,000 clones, and approximately 80% of those were seen once. The top ten clonotypes cover about 26% of the sample.

On the study overall, not on this receptor specifically: Clinical and demographic metadata were provided uncurated, with the amount varying by source and participant.

This clone has a single count. What this receptor recognizes is not known. The sample holds no much larger clone one base away, and base qualities are not on file. The TCR originated in a woman aged 70-85 years with active COVID-19. The V gene is TRBV4-3 and the J gene is TRBJ2-1; possibly the D gene is TRBD1, per 5 matching bases. Sequenced: peripheral blood. The nucleotide sequence is TGCGCCAGCAGCCAAACACAGGACAATGAGCAGTTCTTC. It specifies CASSQTQDNEQFF.